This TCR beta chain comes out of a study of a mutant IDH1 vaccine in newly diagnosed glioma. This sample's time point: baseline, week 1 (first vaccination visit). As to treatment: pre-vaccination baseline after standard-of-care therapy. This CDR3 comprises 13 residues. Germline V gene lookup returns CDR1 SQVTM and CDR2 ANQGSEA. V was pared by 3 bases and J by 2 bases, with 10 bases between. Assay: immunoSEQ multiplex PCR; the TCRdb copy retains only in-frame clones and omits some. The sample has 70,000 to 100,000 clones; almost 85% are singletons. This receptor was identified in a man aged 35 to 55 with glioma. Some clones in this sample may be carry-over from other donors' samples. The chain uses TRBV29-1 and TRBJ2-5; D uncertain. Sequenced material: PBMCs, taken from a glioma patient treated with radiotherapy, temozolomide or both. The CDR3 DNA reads TGCAGCGTTGATCTCTCAGTACAAGAGACCCAGTACTTC. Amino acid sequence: CSVDLSVQETQYF.